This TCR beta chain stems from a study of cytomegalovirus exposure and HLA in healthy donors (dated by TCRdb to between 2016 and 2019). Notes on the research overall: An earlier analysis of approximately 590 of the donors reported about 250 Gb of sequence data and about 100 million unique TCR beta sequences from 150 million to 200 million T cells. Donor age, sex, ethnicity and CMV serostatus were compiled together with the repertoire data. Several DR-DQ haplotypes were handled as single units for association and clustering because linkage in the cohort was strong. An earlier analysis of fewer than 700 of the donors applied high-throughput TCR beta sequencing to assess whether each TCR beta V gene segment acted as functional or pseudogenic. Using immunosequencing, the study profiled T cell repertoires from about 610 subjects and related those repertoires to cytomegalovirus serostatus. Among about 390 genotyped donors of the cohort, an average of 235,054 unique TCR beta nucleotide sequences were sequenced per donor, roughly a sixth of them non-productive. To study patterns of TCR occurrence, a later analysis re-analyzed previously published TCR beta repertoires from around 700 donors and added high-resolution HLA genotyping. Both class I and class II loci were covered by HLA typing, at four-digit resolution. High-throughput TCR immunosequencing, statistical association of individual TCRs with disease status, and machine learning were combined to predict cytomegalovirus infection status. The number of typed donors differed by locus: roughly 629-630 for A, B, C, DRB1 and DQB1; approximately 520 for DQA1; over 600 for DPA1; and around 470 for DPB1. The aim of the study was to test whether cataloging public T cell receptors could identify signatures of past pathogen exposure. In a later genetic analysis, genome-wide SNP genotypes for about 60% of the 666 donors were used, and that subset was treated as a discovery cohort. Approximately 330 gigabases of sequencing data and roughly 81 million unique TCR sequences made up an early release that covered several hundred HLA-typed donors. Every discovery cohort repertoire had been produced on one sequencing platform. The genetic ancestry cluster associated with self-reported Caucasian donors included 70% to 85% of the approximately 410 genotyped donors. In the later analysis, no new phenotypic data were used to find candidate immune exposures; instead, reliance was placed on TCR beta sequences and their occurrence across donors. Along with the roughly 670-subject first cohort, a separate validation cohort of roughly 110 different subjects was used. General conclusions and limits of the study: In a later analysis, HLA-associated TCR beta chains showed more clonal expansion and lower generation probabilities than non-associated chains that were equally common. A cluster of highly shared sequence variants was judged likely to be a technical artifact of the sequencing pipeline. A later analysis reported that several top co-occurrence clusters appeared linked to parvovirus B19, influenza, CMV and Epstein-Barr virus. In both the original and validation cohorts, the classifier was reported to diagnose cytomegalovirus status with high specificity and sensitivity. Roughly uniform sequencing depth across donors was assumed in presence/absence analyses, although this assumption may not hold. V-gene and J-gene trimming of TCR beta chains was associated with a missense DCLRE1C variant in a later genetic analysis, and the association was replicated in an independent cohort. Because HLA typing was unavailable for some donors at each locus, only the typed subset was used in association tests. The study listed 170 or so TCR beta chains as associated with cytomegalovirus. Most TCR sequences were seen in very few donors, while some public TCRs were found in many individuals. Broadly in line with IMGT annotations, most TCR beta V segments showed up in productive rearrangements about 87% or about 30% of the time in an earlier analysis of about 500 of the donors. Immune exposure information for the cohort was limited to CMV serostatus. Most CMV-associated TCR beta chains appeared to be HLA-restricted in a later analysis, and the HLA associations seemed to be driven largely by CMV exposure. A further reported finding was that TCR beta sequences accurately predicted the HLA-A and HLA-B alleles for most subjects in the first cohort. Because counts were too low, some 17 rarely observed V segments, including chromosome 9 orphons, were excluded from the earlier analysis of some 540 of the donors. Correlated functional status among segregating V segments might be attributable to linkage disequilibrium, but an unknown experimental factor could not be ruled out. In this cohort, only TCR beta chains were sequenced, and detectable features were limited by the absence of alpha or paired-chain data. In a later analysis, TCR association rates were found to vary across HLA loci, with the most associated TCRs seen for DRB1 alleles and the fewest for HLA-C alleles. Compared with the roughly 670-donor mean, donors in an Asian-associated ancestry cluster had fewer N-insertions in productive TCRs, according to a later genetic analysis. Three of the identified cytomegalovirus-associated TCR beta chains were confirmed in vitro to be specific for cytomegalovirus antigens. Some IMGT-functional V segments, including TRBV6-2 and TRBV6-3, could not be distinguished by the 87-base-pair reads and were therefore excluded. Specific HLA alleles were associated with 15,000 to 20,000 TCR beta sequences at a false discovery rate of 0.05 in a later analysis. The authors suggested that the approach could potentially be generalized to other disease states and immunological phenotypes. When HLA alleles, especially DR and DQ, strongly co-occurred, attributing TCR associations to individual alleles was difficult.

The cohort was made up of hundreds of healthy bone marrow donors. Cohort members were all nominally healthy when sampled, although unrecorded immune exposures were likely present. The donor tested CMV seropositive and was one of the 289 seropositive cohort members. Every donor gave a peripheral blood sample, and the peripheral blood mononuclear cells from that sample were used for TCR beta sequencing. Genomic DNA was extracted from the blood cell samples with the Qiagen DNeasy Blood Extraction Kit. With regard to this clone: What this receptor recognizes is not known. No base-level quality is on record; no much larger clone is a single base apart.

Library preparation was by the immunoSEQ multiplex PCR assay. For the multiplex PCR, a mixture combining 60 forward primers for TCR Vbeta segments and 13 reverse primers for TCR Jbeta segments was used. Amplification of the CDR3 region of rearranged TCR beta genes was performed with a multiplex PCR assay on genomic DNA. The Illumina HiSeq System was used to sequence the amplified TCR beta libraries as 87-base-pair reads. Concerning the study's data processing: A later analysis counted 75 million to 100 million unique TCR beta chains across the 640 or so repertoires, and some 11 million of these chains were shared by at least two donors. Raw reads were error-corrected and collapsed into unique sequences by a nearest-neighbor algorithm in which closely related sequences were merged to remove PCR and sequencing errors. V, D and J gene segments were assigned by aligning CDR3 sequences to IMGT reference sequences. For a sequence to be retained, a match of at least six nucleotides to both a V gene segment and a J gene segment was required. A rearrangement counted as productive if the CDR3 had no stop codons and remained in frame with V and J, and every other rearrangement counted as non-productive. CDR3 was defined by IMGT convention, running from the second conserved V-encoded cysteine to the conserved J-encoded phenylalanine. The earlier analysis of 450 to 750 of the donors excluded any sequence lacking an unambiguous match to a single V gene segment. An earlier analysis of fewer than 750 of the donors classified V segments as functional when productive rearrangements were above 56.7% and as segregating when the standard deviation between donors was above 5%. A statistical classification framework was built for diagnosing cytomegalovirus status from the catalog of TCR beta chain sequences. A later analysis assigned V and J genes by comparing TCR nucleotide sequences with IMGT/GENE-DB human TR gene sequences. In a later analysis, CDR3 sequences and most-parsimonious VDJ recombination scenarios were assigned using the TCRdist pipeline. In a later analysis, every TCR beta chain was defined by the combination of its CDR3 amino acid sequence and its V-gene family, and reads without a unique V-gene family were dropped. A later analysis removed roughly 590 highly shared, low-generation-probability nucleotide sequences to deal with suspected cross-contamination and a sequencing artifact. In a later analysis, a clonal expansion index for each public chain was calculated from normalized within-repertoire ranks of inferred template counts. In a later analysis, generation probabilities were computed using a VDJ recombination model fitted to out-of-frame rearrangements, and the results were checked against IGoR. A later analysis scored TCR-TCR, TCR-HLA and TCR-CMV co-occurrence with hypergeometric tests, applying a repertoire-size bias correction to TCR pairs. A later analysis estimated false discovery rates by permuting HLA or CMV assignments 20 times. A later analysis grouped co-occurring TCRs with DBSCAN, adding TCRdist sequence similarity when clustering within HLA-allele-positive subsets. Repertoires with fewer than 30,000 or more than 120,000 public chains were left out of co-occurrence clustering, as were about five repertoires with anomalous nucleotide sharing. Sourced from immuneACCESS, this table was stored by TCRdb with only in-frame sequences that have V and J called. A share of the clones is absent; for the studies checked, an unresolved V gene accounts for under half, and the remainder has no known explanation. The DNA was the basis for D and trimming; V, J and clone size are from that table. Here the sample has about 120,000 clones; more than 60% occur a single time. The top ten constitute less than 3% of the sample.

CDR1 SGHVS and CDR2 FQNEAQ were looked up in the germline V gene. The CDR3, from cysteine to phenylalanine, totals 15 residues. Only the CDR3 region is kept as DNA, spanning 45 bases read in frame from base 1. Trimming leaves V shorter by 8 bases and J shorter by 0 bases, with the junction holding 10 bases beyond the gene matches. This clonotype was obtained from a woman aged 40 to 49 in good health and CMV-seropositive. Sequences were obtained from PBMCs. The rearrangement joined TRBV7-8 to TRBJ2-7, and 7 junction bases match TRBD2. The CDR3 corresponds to CASAVLADLSYEQYF. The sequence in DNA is TGTGCCAGCGCCGTCCTAGCGGACCTCTCCTACGAGCAGTACTTC.